This record concerns one T cell receptor (beta chain) sequence. This sample stems from a study of cytomegalovirus exposure and HLA in healthy donors. Both 60 Vbeta primers and 13 Jbeta primers went into the PCR. Some clones are missing from TCRdb's copy, which holds only in-frame ones; the method was immunoSEQ multiplex PCR. The sample lists about 190,000 clones, more than 65% occurring once. The receptor was derived from a woman aged 25-40 years in good health and CMV-seropositive. Sequencing was done on a sample of PBMCs.

For the CDR3, the DNA is TGTGCCAGCAGCTTAGATGCGGGAGCAAGGTACGAGCAGTACTTC. Its protein is CASSLDAGARYEQYF. The chain employs TRBV11-2 and TRBJ2-7; 7 positions agree with TRBD2. The germline V gene has CDR1 SGHAT and CDR2 FQNNGV. The CDR3 sequence is 15 residues long. The J segment lost 4 bases and the V segment lost 0 bases, leaving 6 bases of the junction unmatched.